The 21 T cell receptor beta chains listed next were all sequenced from one sample in a study of T cells in women clearing cervical HPV infection. Here immunoSEQ multiplex PCR was the method, and the copy in TCRdb shows in-frame clones only, minus some. This sample's table has fewer than 25,000 clones. The sequencing sample was made of blood buffy coat. Receptors were obtained from a woman aged 18-70 years with a cervical HPV16 infection that either progressed to CIN3+ or cleared (not recorded which).

Regarding this clone: The CDR3 is cut off 3 residues early in the read; its end comes from the germline J gene. The chain has TRBV30 and TRBJ1-2; weak D call: TRBD1 (6 bases). Trimming removed 3 bases from V and 4 bases from J, with 12 bases in between. The CDR3 totals 13 residues. Per the germline V gene, CDR1 is GTSNPN and CDR2 is SVGIG (reference sequence). Partial CDR3 DNA: TGTGCCTGGAGCGCGGACAGCAGCTATGGC. Translating it yields CAWSADSSYG. The whole CDR3 protein reads CAWSADSSYGYTF.

Note on this clone: The read terminates 3 residues ahead of where the CDR3 ends, so the germline J gene completes it. The chain uses TRBV7-9 and TRBJ2-4; D possibly corresponds to TRBD1 (6 bases). This CDR3 is built from 12 residues. Germline CDR1 reads SEHNR; CDR2 reads FQNEAQ (reference sequence). The sequenced CDR3 bases are TGTGCCAGCAGCTTCCCAGGGGTTGGT. Translating gives CASSFPGVG. The whole CDR3 region reads CASSFPGVGQYF.

Points on this clone: The read ends 3 residues before the CDR3 terminus; that terminus is restored from the germline J gene. The J gene is TRBJ2-3, the V gene TRBV7-8; a possible D gene is TRBD1 (5 bases). Germline loops: CDR1 SGHVS, CDR2 FQNEAQ. This CDR3 contains 14 residues. Trimming took off 5 bases at V and 3 bases at J, with 12 bases between the two ends. CDR3 residues: CASSPSRVTDTQYF. The CDR3 DNA, read in part, is TGTGCCAGCAGCCCCAGCAGGGTAACAGATACG. The entire variable domain, with the rest obtained from reference TRBV7-8 and TRBJ2-3, is as follows: GAGVSQSPRYKVAKRGQDVALRCDPISGHVSLFWYQQALGQGPEFLTYFQNEAQLDKSGLPSDRFFAERPEGSVSTLKIQRTQQEDSAVYLCASSPSRVTDTQYFGPGTRLTVL.

Of note for this clone: The read finishes 3 residues shy of the CDR3 end, and the germline J gene is used to complete it. The chain is built from TRBV6-4 and TRBJ2-1; D is unresolved. The V and J ends lost 1 base and 2 bases respectively, with 9 bases between them. Germline V gene lookup returns CDR1 MRHNA and CDR2 SNTAGT. The CDR3 spans 15 residues. CDR3 DNA (partial): TGTGCCAGCAGTGACTTGGTAAGGCCCTACAATGAG. Translation: CASSDLVRPYNE. The whole CDR3 sequence is CASSDLVRPYNEQFF.

As regards this clone: The read halts 3 residues ahead of the CDR3 end, with the missing end drawn from the germline J gene. This chain uses TRBV19 with TRBJ1-5; D might be TRBD1 (6 bases). The CDR3 runs to 15 residues. Germline V gene data show CDR1 as LNHDA and CDR2 as SQIVND (reference sequence). Trimming pared 7 bases from V and 2 bases from J, leaving 15 bases between. The CDR3 bases that were read are TGTGCCAGTATTCAGGGGAGAGCGGGCAATCAGCCC. It translates to CASIQGRAGNQP. The entire CDR3 reads CASIQGRAGNQPQHF.

About this clone itself: Read data end 3 residues before the CDR3 end; the end is taken from the germline J gene. J is TRBJ2-5 and V is TRBV20-1, with a possible D match to TRBD1 (6 bases). Germline-derived CDR1 and CDR2 are DFQATT and SNEGSKA (reference sequence). V lost 8 bases to trimming and J lost 2 bases, with 18 bases between them. The CDR3 loop spans 14 amino acids. The part of the CDR3 DNA that was read is TGCAGTATTTCCTCCCCTACAGGGCAAGAGACC. Its translation: CSISSPTGQET. In full, the CDR3 reads CSISSPTGQETQYF.

In regard to this clone: Read coverage stops 3 residues before the CDR3 terminus; the germline J gene supplies the remainder. J is TRBJ2-3 and V is TRBV7-6; TRBD2 is a possible D gene (6 bases). V was shortened by 6 bases and J by 0 bases, with 13 bases between the two germline ends. Germline lookup yields CDR1 SGHVS and CDR2 FNYEAQ. This CDR3 is 15 amino acids long. Partial CDR3 DNA: TGTGCCAGCAGTCAAAACGGGGGAAGCACAGATACG. This translates into CASSQNGGSTDT. The complete CDR3 protein is CASSQNGGSTDTQYF. The full variable domain, its missing parts supplied by reference TRBV7-6 and TRBJ2-3, is GAGVSQSPRYKVTKRGQDVALRCDPISGHVSLYWYRQALGQGPEFLTYFNYEAQQDKSGLPNDRFSAERPEGSISTLTIQRTEQRDSAMYRCASSQNGGSTDTQYFGPGTRLTVL.

Points on this clone: The read comes to an end 3 residues before the CDR3 does, leaving the germline J gene to fill in the end. V usage is TRBV13 and J usage is TRBJ2-1; D remains unclear. V lost 5 bases, J lost 5 bases, and 13 bases lay in between. In germline, CDR1 is PRHDT, CDR2 FYEKMQ (reference sequence). CDR3 length equals 14 residues. Here the CDR3 reads CASSTPNSDNEQFF. The DNA read from the CDR3 is TGTGCCAGCAGCACCCCAAACTCTGACAATGAG.

The CDR3 DNA, read in part, is TGTGCCAGCGCGAACAGGGGACAGAGAATTTACGAG. Amino acid sequence: CASANRGQRIYE. In full, the CDR3 is CASANRGQRIYEQYF. The chain carries TRBV18 and TRBJ2-7, with TRBD1 identical over 7 bases. The read ends 3 residues before the CDR3 terminus; that terminus is restored from the germline J gene. Germline-derived CDR1 and CDR2 are KGHSH and LQKENI. The junction had 14 bases not matched to a gene; V was cut back by 8 bases and J by 4 bases. This CDR3 has 15 residues. Complete variable domain (other parts from reference TRBV18 and TRBJ2-7): NAGVMQNPRHLVRRRGQEARLRCSPMKGHSHVYWYRQLPEEGLKFMVYLQKENIIDESGMPKERFSAEFPKEGPSILRIQQVVRGDSAAYFCASANRGQRIYEQYFGPGTRLTVT.

As regards this clone: The observed sequence ends 3 residues before the CDR3 terminus, with the missing tail filled in from the germline J gene. The chain is built from TRBV7-9 and TRBJ1-3, with D possibly TRBD1 on 5 matching bases. The CDR3 is made up of 15 amino acids. V shed 3 bases and J shed 0 bases, with 9 bases lying between them. In germline, CDR1 is SEHNR, CDR2 FQNEAQ (reference sequence). This CDR3 is CASSFGTASGNTIYF. CDR3 DNA, as far as it was read: TGTGCCAGCAGCTTTGGGACTGCCTCTGGAAACACC.

On this clone itself: The CDR3 end is not reached by the read, which stops 3 residues before it; the germline J gene fills it in. V gene TRBV20-1 combines with J gene TRBJ2-7; 8 bases map to TRBD2. Germline V gene data show CDR1 as DFQATT and CDR2 as SNEGSKA (reference sequence). The trim removed 6 bases at V and 5 bases at J, leaving 15 bases unmatched. The CDR3 is 15 residues long. CDR3 in amino acids: CSAPDPGTSRHEQYF. Partial CDR3 DNA: TGCAGTGCCCCGGACCCGGGGACTAGTCGCCACGAG.

This clone is deemed medium-sized by its frequency. Coverage ceases 3 residues before the CDR3 finishes, and the germline J gene fills in the end. This chain links TRBV6-1 with TRBJ2-3; D is uncertain. Deletions cut 0 bases from V and 6 bases from J, with 7 bases between. Germline V gives CDR1 MNHNS, CDR2 SASEGT. The CDR3 is 13 amino acids. The CDR3 region is CASSEARRDTQYF. CDR3 bases read: TGTGCCAGCAGTGAAGCGCGGCGGGATACG.

On this clone: The read halts 3 residues ahead of the CDR3 end, with the missing end drawn from the germline J gene. This chain links TRBV18 with TRBJ1-6, with D hard to call. Germline CDR1 KGHSH, CDR2 LQKENI. V was shortened by 3 bases and J by 2 bases, with 11 bases between the two germline ends. The CDR3 runs to 16 residues. CDR3 sequence: CASSPSGRAYNSPLHF. The DNA read from the CDR3 is TGTGCCAGCTCACCGTCGGGGAGGGCCTATAATTCACCC.

A note on this clone: The read ends 3 residues shy of where the CDR3 ends; the end is completed using the germline J gene. The rearrangement joins TRBV19 to TRBJ2-7, with 7 positions matching TRBD2. V trimming: 6 bases; J trimming: 2 bases; junction bases outside the gene matches: 10. The CDR3 contains 15 residues. Germline loops: CDR1 LNHDA, CDR2 SQIVND (reference sequence). The CDR3 is CASSPGGSGTYEQYF. The sequenced CDR3 bases are TGTGCCAGTAGCCCGGGGGGAAGCGGAACCTACGAG.

Turning to this clone: The read falls 3 residues short of the CDR3 end, and the missing part is taken from the germline J gene. The chain employs TRBV24-1 and TRBJ2-1; possibly TRBD1 for D (6 bases). The CDR3 is made up of 13 amino acids. Trimming removed 3 bases at V and 8 bases at J, with 10 bases between. Germline CDR1 and CDR2: KGHDR and SFDVKD. The CDR3 bases that were read are TGTGCCACCAGTGATCTACAGGGAGATGAG. This codes for CATSDLQGDE. The complete CDR3 sequence is CATSDLQGDEQFF.

Turning to this clone: The read comes to an end 3 residues before the CDR3 does, leaving the germline J gene to fill in the end. V is TRBV7-6 and J is TRBJ1-5; D uncertain. This CDR3 is built from 17 residues. In germline, CDR1 is SGHVS, CDR2 FNYEAQ. V was cut by 1 base and J by 0 bases, with 13 bases left in between. Incomplete CDR3 DNA: TGTGCCAGCAGCTTAGGGTCGGGGATTAGTAGCAATCAGCCC. Translated, it gives CASSLGSGISSNQP. The whole CDR3 is CASSLGSGISSNQPQHF. Complete variable domain (other parts from reference TRBV7-6 and TRBJ1-5): GAGVSQSPRYKVTKRGQDVALRCDPISGHVSLYWYRQALGQGPEFLTYFNYEAQQDKSGLPNDRFSAERPEGSISTLTIQRTEQRDSAMYRCASSLGSGISSNQPQHFGDGTRLSIL.

A remark on this clone: The DNA ends 3 residues before the CDR3 does, and the rest of the CDR3 is filled in from the germline J gene. The gene calls are TRBV11-1 and TRBJ2-7; 9 bases align to TRBD1. This CDR3 has 15 residues. Per germline, CDR1 SGHAT and CDR2 FQDESV (reference sequence). After removal of 4 bases from V and 5 bases from J, the junction contained 9 bases not matched to a gene. This chain's CDR3 is CASSSGQGPVNEQYF. Partial CDR3 DNA: TGTGCCAGCAGCTCGGGACAGGGTCCGGTCAACGAG.

The CDR3 bases that were read are TGCAGTGCTAGAGAGGTTGGCAGGGGTGAG. Its protein is CSAREVGRGE. The complete CDR3 sequence is CSAREVGRGEQFF. The V and J genes are TRBV20-1 and TRBJ2-1, with D perhaps TRBD1 (6 bases). The CDR3 end is not reached by the read, which stops 3 residues before it; the germline J gene fills it in. The CDR3 has 13 residues. Germline V CDR1 and CDR2: DFQATT, SNEGSKA (reference sequence). With 0 bases removed from V and 9 bases from J, the gap between germline ends came to 12 bases.

Comment on this clone: The read terminates 3 residues before the CDR3 end, so the remaining end is supplied by the germline J gene. The gene calls are TRBV7-8 and TRBJ2-7; D not resolved. Trimming removed 3 bases from V and 2 bases from J, with 17 bases in between. The V gene's germline CDR1 is SGHVS and CDR2 FQNEAQ. The CDR3 runs 16 residues. The CDR3 bases that were read are TGTGCCAGCAGCTTGAGAGAAGCAGGTTTTACCTACGAG. Its protein product is CASSLREAGFTYE. The CDR3 in full is CASSLREAGFTYEQYF. Using reference TRBV7-8 and TRBJ2-7 for the parts outside the CDR3, the full variable domain is GAGVSQSPRYKVAKRGQDVALRCDPISGHVSLFWYQQALGQGPEFLTYFQNEAQLDKSGLPSDRFFAERPEGSVSTLKIQRTQQEDSAVYLCASSLREAGFTYEQYFGPGTRLTVT.

On this clone itself: Read coverage stops 3 residues before the CDR3 terminus; the germline J gene supplies the remainder. The V call is TRBV7-3, the J call TRBJ1-2, with D hard to call. The V gene's germline CDR1 is SGHTA and CDR2 FQGTGA. This CDR3 region has 15 residues. CDR3 bases read: TGTGCCAGCAGCACTAGCGGGAGGCCCACAGATACC. It specifies CASSTSGRPTDT. From start to end, the CDR3 is CASSTSGRPTDTYTF.

For this clone: The CDR3 is cut off 3 residues early in the read; its end comes from the germline J gene. This chain links TRBV6-4 with TRBJ2-2; D possibly corresponds to TRBD2 (6 bases). The V gene's germline CDR1 is MRHNA and CDR2 SNTAGT. The V end lost 5 bases, the J end lost 4 bases, and 8 bases lay between the germline ends. The CDR3 runs 13 residues. CDR3 bases read: TGTGCCAGCAGTAGGGACTCCACCGGGGAG. Encoded protein: CASSRDSTGE. The CDR3 in full is CASSRDSTGELFF.